This record looks at one T cell receptor beta chain sequence and its context. The CDR3 runs 15 residues. Germline V gives CDR1 SGHRS, CDR2 YFSETQ. The J segment lost 7 bases and the V segment lost 1 base, leaving 5 bases of the junction unmatched. This sample was included in a study of blood T cell repertoires in COVID-19. Study-wide context: Some COVID-19 samples were acute and others convalescent; all came from the United States, Italy and Spain. PBMCs, B-cell-depleted T cells, or T cells were the source of the cDNA or gDNA that made up the material.

Methods used by the authors: Amplification of reference gene primers provided the estimated nucleated cell counts. Assay used: immunoSEQ multiplex PCR; TCRdb lists only in-frame clones, some missing. V and J calls and clone size come straight from that table; D and trimming were deduced from the DNA. The sample yields under 150,000 clones, 70% to 80% seen once. Sequenced material: peripheral blood. The chain has TRBV5-1 and TRBJ1-6; 7 nucleotides agree with TRBD1. The TCR was taken from a human donor in a cohort sampled during active COVID-19. The DNA for the CDR3 is TGCGCCAGCAGCTTGTCCGGGACAGCAAATTCACCCCTCCACTTT. Translation gives CASSLSGTANSPLHF.